In this sample, the clone carrying this T cell receptor (beta chain) turned up a few times. Its target is not known. PCR primers comprised 60 Vbeta and 13 Jbeta primers. Sequencing used immunoSEQ multiplex PCR; TCRdb keeps in-frame clones, though not all of them. The sample has about 170,000 clones, under 75% seen once. These data belong to a study of cytomegalovirus exposure and HLA in healthy donors. Study background: T cells numbering about 200 million yielded more than 95 million unique TCR beta sequences in an earlier analysis. Regarding the study as a whole: Earlier results showed most TCR beta V segments being productive about 90% or about 30% of the time. A classifier reportedly called cytomegalovirus status with high sensitivity and specificity. The Asian-associated ancestry cluster reportedly had fewer N-insertions than the approximately 630-donor mean in a later analysis.

The CDR3 extends over 13 amino acids. Between the trimmed V and J ends, which lost 3 bases and 3 bases, there was a span of 6 bases. The V gene's germline CDR1 is SGHTA and CDR2 FQGNSA. This sequence joins TRBV7-2 and TRBJ1-3; the D is unclear. Sequenced sample: PBMCs. The TCR comes from a man between 40 and 49 years old in good health and CMV-seropositive. The CDR3 reads CASSFQDGNTIYF. The CDR3 nucleotides are TGTGCCAGCAGCTTCCAGGATGGAAACACCATATATTTT.